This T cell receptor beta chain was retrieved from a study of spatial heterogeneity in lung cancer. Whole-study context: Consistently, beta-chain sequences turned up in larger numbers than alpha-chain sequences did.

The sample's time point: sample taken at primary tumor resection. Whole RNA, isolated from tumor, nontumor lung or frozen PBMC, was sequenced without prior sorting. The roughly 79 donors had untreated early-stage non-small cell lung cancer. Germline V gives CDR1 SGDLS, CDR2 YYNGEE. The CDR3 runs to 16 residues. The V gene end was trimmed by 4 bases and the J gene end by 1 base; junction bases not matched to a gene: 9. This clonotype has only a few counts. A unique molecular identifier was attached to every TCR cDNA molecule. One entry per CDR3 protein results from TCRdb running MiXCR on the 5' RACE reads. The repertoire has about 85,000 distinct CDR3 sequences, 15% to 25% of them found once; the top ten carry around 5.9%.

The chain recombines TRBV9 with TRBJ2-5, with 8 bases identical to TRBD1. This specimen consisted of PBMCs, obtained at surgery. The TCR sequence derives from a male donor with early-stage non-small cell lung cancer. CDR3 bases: TGTGCCAGCAGCCCAGTGGTAGGACAGGGCCAAGAGACCCAGTACTTC. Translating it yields CASSPVVGQGQETQYF.